A selection of T cell receptor beta chains follows, all from one sample in a study of T and B cells in COVID-19 patients. TCRdb redid the calling of the multiplex PCR reads with MiXCR, one entry per CDR3 protein. In the table there are more than 15,000 distinct CDR3 sequences, 27% of which are singletons. Source material: blood. The receptors come from a human donor who had recovered from COVID-19. Both conserved end residues are part of each CDR3. Each record gives: D gene, V gene, J gene, clone size, CDR3 DNA, CDR3 protein. D genes are given only for firm matches. Some rows have no size entry. The others give once, few or many, or a class for an expanded clone.

D gene: TRBD1; V gene: TRBV12-3/TRBV12-4; J gene: TRBJ2-7; clone size: few; CDR3 DNA: TGTGCCAGCAGTTTCTACTCGACTACCGGGACAGGGGTTATTTACGAGCAGTACTTC; CDR3 protein: CASSFYSTTGTGVIYEQYF
D gene: -; V gene: TRBV7-2; J gene: TRBJ2-1; clone size: -; CDR3 DNA: TGTGCCAGCCCCAGCTCGCAGGGTTCGTACAATGAGCAGTTCTTC; CDR3 protein: CASPSSQGSYNEQFF
D gene: -; V gene: TRBV6-2/TRBV6-3; J gene: TRBJ1-3; clone size: -; CDR3 DNA: TGTGCCAGCAGTTACTCGAACGACAGATTCCCTGGAAACACCATATATTTT; CDR3 protein: CASSYSNDRFPGNTIYF
D gene: TRBD1; V gene: TRBV5-4; J gene: TRBJ1-1; clone size: few; CDR3 DNA: TGTGCCAGCAGCTCGCAGGGACAGCAAGGGACTGAAGCTTTCTTT; CDR3 protein: CASSSQGQQGTEAFF
D gene: TRBD1; V gene: TRBV27; J gene: TRBJ2-4; clone size: -; CDR3 DNA: TGTGCCAGCAGTTACACAGGGGTAGCCAAAAACATTCAGTACTTC; CDR3 protein: CASSYTGVAKNIQYF
D gene: -; V gene: TRBV10-2; J gene: TRBJ1-2; clone size: -; CDR3 DNA: TGCGCCAGCAAGGGACACTCGCCCATTTATGGCTACACCTTC; CDR3 protein: CASKGHSPIYGYTF
D gene: -; V gene: TRBV6-6; J gene: TRBJ2-3; clone size: -; CDR3 DNA: TGTGCCAGCAGTTACAGGGAAACAGATACGCAGTATTTT; CDR3 protein: CASSYRETDTQYF
D gene: -; V gene: TRBV29-1; J gene: TRBJ2-1; clone size: medium-sized; CDR3 DNA: TGCAGCGTTGTCGGGGATACGGAGAACTACAATGAGCAGTTCTTC; CDR3 protein: CSVVGDTENYNEQFF
D gene: -; V gene: TRBV6-5; J gene: TRBJ2-1; clone size: few; CDR3 DNA: TGTGCCAGCAGTTACGCCCAGCGGGAGCAGTTCTTC; CDR3 protein: CASSYAQREQFF
D gene: TRBD2; V gene: TRBV27; J gene: TRBJ2-5; clone size: many; CDR3 DNA: TGTGCCAGCAGTTTCCGAGCGGGAGGGCTGGAGACCCAGTACTTC; CDR3 protein: CASSFRAGGLETQYF
D gene: TRBD1; V gene: TRBV6-6; J gene: TRBJ2-6; clone size: many; CDR3 DNA: TGTGCCAGCAGTTCCGGGACAGGGGGAGACTCTGGGGCCAACGTCCTGACTTTC; CDR3 protein: CASSSGTGGDSGANVLTF
D gene: TRBD1; V gene: TRBV10-3; J gene: TRBJ2-1; clone size: -; CDR3 DNA: TGTGCCATCAGTGAGTCGACAGGGGGCGAATTCTTC; CDR3 protein: CAISESTGGEFF
D gene: -; V gene: TRBV20-1; J gene: TRBJ2-1; clone size: few; CDR3 DNA: TGCAGTGCTACCGGGCCCTCCTACAATGAGCAGTTCTTC; CDR3 protein: CSATGPSYNEQFF
D gene: TRBD1; V gene: TRBV27; J gene: TRBJ2-2; clone size: few; CDR3 DNA: TGTGCCAGCAAGGGGGACAGGAGAGGGACCGGGGAGCTGTTTTTT; CDR3 protein: CASKGDRRGTGELFF
D gene: -; V gene: TRBV5-5; J gene: TRBJ1-2; clone size: -; CDR3 DNA: TGTGCCAGCAGCTTGGAGTCAGGGGTCTATGGCTACACCTTC; CDR3 protein: CASSLESGVYGYTF
D gene: TRBD1; V gene: TRBV27; J gene: TRBJ2-6; clone size: medium-sized; CDR3 DNA: TGTGCCAGCAGTTCGAGGACAGGGGGTAGCGGGGCCAACGTCCTGACTTTC; CDR3 protein: CASSSRTGGSGANVLTF
D gene: -; V gene: TRBV19; J gene: TRBJ2-3; clone size: medium-sized; CDR3 DNA: TGTGCCAGTAGTCAGACCCGGGATACGCAGTATTTT; CDR3 protein: CASSQTRDTQYF
D gene: TRBD1; V gene: TRBV12-3/TRBV12-4; J gene: TRBJ1-5; clone size: -; CDR3 DNA: TGTGCCAGCAGTTTAGGACAGGGCCGGCAGCCCCAGCATTTT; CDR3 protein: CASSLGQGRQPQHF
D gene: -; V gene: TRBV5-1; J gene: TRBJ2-1; clone size: -; CDR3 DNA: TGCGCCAGCAGCCGCGGACAGGGAGGGTACAATGAGCAGTTCTTC; CDR3 protein: CASSRGQGGYNEQFF
D gene: TRBD2; V gene: TRBV20-1; J gene: TRBJ2-5; clone size: few; CDR3 DNA: TGCAGTGCCCGCCCTCTAGCGGCGGGAGAGACCCAGTACTTC; CDR3 protein: CSARPLAAGETQYF
D gene: -; V gene: TRBV6-2/TRBV6-3; J gene: TRBJ1-1; clone size: -; CDR3 DNA: TGTGCCAGCAGTTACTCGAGGAACACTGAAGCTTTCTTT; CDR3 protein: CASSYSRNTEAFF
D gene: -; V gene: TRBV7-9; J gene: TRBJ1-4; clone size: once; CDR3 DNA: TGTGCCAGCAGCCCCAAGTCTTGGAGATCGGAAAAACTGTTTTTT; CDR3 protein: CASSPKSWRSEKLFF
D gene: TRBD1; V gene: TRBV19; J gene: TRBJ1-5; clone size: few; CDR3 DNA: TGTGCCAGTACCACAGGGGGCGGACAGCCCCAGCATTTT; CDR3 protein: CASTTGGGQPQHF
D gene: -; V gene: TRBV15; J gene: TRBJ2-3; clone size: -; CDR3 DNA: TGTGCCACCAGCGAGGGGGGGGGGGGCGGTGCAGATACGCAGTATTTT; CDR3 protein: CATSEGGGGGADTQYF
D gene: -; V gene: TRBV5-4; J gene: TRBJ1-1; clone size: -; CDR3 DNA: TGTGCCAGCAGCTTATTGGGTGGGGACACTGAAGCTTTCTTT; CDR3 protein: CASSLLGGDTEAFF
D gene: -; V gene: TRBV19; J gene: TRBJ1-6; clone size: many; CDR3 DNA: TGTGCCAGTAGTATATCACACCAGTATTCACCCCTCCACTTT; CDR3 protein: CASSISHQYSPLHF
D gene: -; V gene: TRBV5-6; J gene: TRBJ1-2; clone size: -; CDR3 DNA: TGTGCCAGCAGCTTCGCGGGGGCCATGGGCTACACCTTC; CDR3 protein: CASSFAGAMGYTF
D gene: TRBD1; V gene: TRBV6-1; J gene: TRBJ2-2; clone size: many; CDR3 DNA: TGTGCCAGCAGTGAATCGACCGGGACAGGGGGCGAGGAGCTGTTTTTT; CDR3 protein: CASSESTGTGGEELFF
D gene: TRBD1; V gene: TRBV19; J gene: TRBJ2-7; clone size: medium-sized; CDR3 DNA: TGTGCCAGTAGTGGAGCGGGACAGGGGATGTACGAGCAGTACTTC; CDR3 protein: CASSGAGQGMYEQYF
D gene: TRBD2; V gene: TRBV19; J gene: TRBJ2-3; clone size: medium-sized; CDR3 DNA: TGTGCCAGTAGTACACGAGCGGGGAAGGCAGATACGCAGTATTTT; CDR3 protein: CASSTRAGKADTQYF
D gene: TRBD1; V gene: TRBV19; J gene: TRBJ1-1; clone size: -; CDR3 DNA: TGTGCCAGTAGCCCACAGGGGGCCCGGAGCACTGAAGCTTTCTTT; CDR3 protein: CASSPQGARSTEAFF
D gene: TRBD1; V gene: TRBV19; J gene: TRBJ2-7; clone size: medium-sized; CDR3 DNA: TGTGCCAGTACAGCCCCCAGGGGCAGGGGGTCCAGCGAGCAGTACTTC; CDR3 protein: CASTAPRGRGSSEQYF
D gene: -; V gene: TRBV6-6; J gene: TRBJ2-7; clone size: many; CDR3 DNA: TGTGCCAGCAGTTACGGGGTCGACCTGATAAGGGTGCAGTACTTC; CDR3 protein: CASSYGVDLIRVQYF
D gene: TRBD2; V gene: TRBV6-4; J gene: TRBJ2-3; clone size: -; CDR3 DNA: TGTGCCAGCAGACGGGGAAGCGGGAGTGCAGATACGCAGTATTTT; CDR3 protein: CASRRGSGSADTQYF
D gene: TRBD1; V gene: TRBV12-3/TRBV12-4; J gene: TRBJ1-5; clone size: -; CDR3 DNA: TGTGCCAGCAGTCGCAGGGGGATTGGGCATCAGCCCCAGCATTTT; CDR3 protein: CASSRRGIGHQPQHF
D gene: TRBD1; V gene: TRBV27; J gene: TRBJ2-7; clone size: many; CDR3 DNA: TGTGCCAGCAGTTTGGACAGGGGACTCTTCTACGAGCAGTACTTC; CDR3 protein: CASSLDRGLFYEQYF
D gene: -; V gene: TRBV20-1; J gene: TRBJ1-6; clone size: -; CDR3 DNA: TGCAGTGCTAGAATGGCACATTCTATCGATAATTCACCCCTCCACTTT; CDR3 protein: CSARMAHSIDNSPLHF
D gene: -; V gene: TRBV29-1; J gene: TRBJ1-1; clone size: medium-sized; CDR3 DNA: TGCAGCGTTGCGGGCAGCGGCACTGAAGCTTTCTTT; CDR3 protein: CSVAGSGTEAFF
D gene: -; V gene: TRBV29-1; J gene: TRBJ1-4; clone size: medium-sized; CDR3 DNA: TGCAGCGCCCTCGGTGGGACCTCCGAAAAACTGTTTTTT; CDR3 protein: CSALGGTSEKLFF
D gene: -; V gene: TRBV14; J gene: TRBJ1-1; clone size: -; CDR3 DNA: TGTGCCAGCACCCAGGATGGGGCCCGAGATCTTAGAACTGAAGCTTTCTTT; CDR3 protein: CASTQDGARDLRTEAFF
D gene: -; V gene: TRBV18; J gene: TRBJ2-7; clone size: many; CDR3 DNA: TGTGCCAGCTCACCACCCCAGGGGTACGAGCAGTACTTC; CDR3 protein: CASSPPQGYEQYF
D gene: -; V gene: TRBV7-2; J gene: TRBJ2-7; clone size: -; CDR3 DNA: TGTGCCAGCAGCTTAGGTTTCTACGAGCAGTACTTC; CDR3 protein: CASSLGFYEQYF
D gene: TRBD1; V gene: TRBV25-1; J gene: TRBJ2-3; clone size: -; CDR3 DNA: TGTGCCAGCTCTCGGACAGGGCGCACAGATACGCAGTATTTT; CDR3 protein: CASSRTGRTDTQYF
D gene: TRBD2; V gene: TRBV6-4; J gene: TRBJ2-1; clone size: -; CDR3 DNA: TGTGCCAGCAGTAGGACTAGCGGGGGTGGGAATGAGCAGTTCTTC; CDR3 protein: CASSRTSGGGNEQFF
D gene: -; V gene: TRBV6-5; J gene: TRBJ2-5; clone size: medium-sized; CDR3 DNA: TGTGCCAGCAGATTGGGGCCTGCACCCCGGGAGACCCAGTACTTC; CDR3 protein: CASRLGPAPRETQYF
D gene: TRBD2; V gene: TRBV19; J gene: TRBJ2-1; clone size: -; CDR3 DNA: TGTGCCAGTAGTATGTCGGGGGGGAGGGGTGAGCAGTTCTTC; CDR3 protein: CASSMSGGRGEQFF
D gene: -; V gene: TRBV12-3/TRBV12-4; J gene: TRBJ2-3; clone size: many; CDR3 DNA: TGTGCCAGCAGTTTTGCGGACCCAGATACGCAGTATTTT; CDR3 protein: CASSFADPDTQYF
D gene: -; V gene: TRBV7-9; J gene: TRBJ1-6; clone size: -; CDR3 DNA: TGTGCCACTCCTAGGGGTTCACCCCTCCACTTT; CDR3 protein: CATPRGSPLHF
D gene: TRBD2; V gene: TRBV5-3; J gene: TRBJ2-3; clone size: -; CDR3 DNA: TGTGCCAGCAGCAGGGAGGGACTAGCGGGAGGAAATACGCAGTATTTT; CDR3 protein: CASSREGLAGGNTQYF
D gene: TRBD1; V gene: TRBV6-5; J gene: TRBJ2-7; clone size: many; CDR3 DNA: TGTGCCAGCAGTCGGGACAGGGGGCAAATCGAGCAGTACTTC; CDR3 protein: CASSRDRGQIEQYF
D gene: -; V gene: TRBV19; J gene: TRBJ1-2; clone size: many; CDR3 DNA: TGTGCCAGTATTAACGTGGGAGGCGTTTATGGCTACACCTTC; CDR3 protein: CASINVGGVYGYTF
D gene: -; V gene: TRBV12-3/TRBV12-4; J gene: TRBJ2-3; clone size: many; CDR3 DNA: TGTGCCAGCAGTCAACTTACCACAGATACGCAGTATTTT; CDR3 protein: CASSQLTTDTQYF
D gene: TRBD2; V gene: TRBV28; J gene: TRBJ2-1; clone size: few; CDR3 DNA: TGTGCCAGCAGTTTATCCCTAGCGGGACAGTTCTTC; CDR3 protein: CASSLSLAGQFF
D gene: TRBD2; V gene: TRBV6-2/TRBV6-3; J gene: TRBJ2-5; clone size: -; CDR3 DNA: TGTGCCAGCAGTTACGCGACCTTACTAGCGGGAGAAAGGGAGACCCAGTACTTC; CDR3 protein: CASSYATLLAGERETQYF